This TCR beta chain was identified in a study of control samples from healthy donors and cancer patients. Some clones are missing from TCRdb's copy, which holds only in-frame ones; the method was immunoSEQ multiplex PCR. The table shows roughly 200,000 clones, with over 85% occurring only once. Germline loops: CDR1 SGHNT, CDR2 YYREEE (reference sequence). The CDR3 has 14 residues. Trimming left V 2 bases short and J 5 bases short, with 13 bases between. This receptor was identified in a young man in good health. Sample: blood. The rearrangement links TRBV5-4 to TRBJ2-5; weak D call: TRBD2 (6 bases). For the CDR3, the DNA is TGTGCCAGCAGCTTAAAAACGGGGGAGGAGACCCAGTACTTC. Translated: CASSLKTGEETQYF.